Below, 27 T cell receptor beta chains from the same sample are listed, as sequenced in a study of blood T cell repertoires in COVID-19. Clones were sequenced by immunoSEQ multiplex PCR, and TCRdb holds only the in-frame ones, with some missing. This table has under 300,000 clones, 89% appearing once. The sample consisted of peripheral blood. The receptor set was obtained from a woman in her forties who had recovered from COVID-19.

The J gene is TRBJ1-1, the V gene TRBV11-2; D is uncertain. Germline CDR1 reads SGHAT; CDR2 reads FQNNGV. There are 13 residues in the CDR3. V was pared by 1 base and J by 6 bases, with 9 bases between. This CDR3 reads CASSLVEEAEAFF. The DNA of the CDR3 is TGTGCCAGCAGCTTAGTCGAGGAAGCTGAAGCTTTCTTT.

The V call is TRBV18, the J call TRBJ2-2, with TRBD1 identical over 10 bases. CDR1 and CDR2 from the germline V gene are KGHSH and LQKENI. The CDR3 spans 16 residues. Trimming cost V 4 bases and J 7 bases; bases outside gene matches: 9. CDR3 bases: TGTGCCAGCTCACGACCGGGACAGGGGACGATCGGGGAGCTGTTTTTT. Its protein is CASSRPGQGTIGELFF.

The V call is TRBV12-3 or TRBV12-4, the J call TRBJ2-1; 7 bases match TRBD1. CDR3 length equals 12 residues. V was pared by 6 bases and J by 13 bases, with 9 bases of the junction left unmatched. The CDR3 protein is CASRPDRARQFF. The DNA of the CDR3 is TGTGCCAGCAGGCCCGACAGGGCGAGACAGTTCTTC.

In its sample, this clone was seen once. The chain links TRBV3-1 (or the pseudogene TRBV3-2) to TRBJ2-4; TRBD2 matches 7 bases. The length of the CDR3 is 17 residues. The V gene's germline CDR1 is LGHDT and CDR2 YNNKEL (reference sequence). Unmatched junction bases numbered 11, after V lost 5 bases and J lost 1 base. The CDR3 sequence is CASSAITTAGAKNIQYF. DNA of the CDR3: TGTGCCAGCAGCGCCATTACAACAGCGGGGGCCAAAAACATTCAGTACTTC.

This clone was counted only a few times. The chain joins TRBV5-1 to TRBJ2-7; D is unclear. The V end lost 3 bases, the J end lost 6 bases, and 13 bases lay between the germline ends. Looked up from germline, CDR1 is SGHRS and CDR2 is YFSETQ. The CDR3 is 13 amino acids. For the CDR3, the DNA is TGCGCCAGCAGCTCCGGTCCCTCAGGCGAGCAGTACTTC. Its protein product is CASSSGPSGEQYF.

This chain connects TRBV19 to TRBJ2-2, with D possibly being TRBD1 (5 bases). The CDR3 totals 12 residues. The V and J ends lost 6 bases and 3 bases respectively, with 5 bases between them. The V gene's germline CDR1 is LNHDA and CDR2 SQIVND (reference sequence). CDR3 nucleotides: TGTGCCAGTAGAGGGGACACCGGGGAGCTGTTTTTT. Translating gives CASRGDTGELFF.

The V gene is TRBV29-1, the J gene TRBJ2-7, with D possibly being TRBD1 (6 bases). V gave up 1 base and J gave up 0 bases, with 16 bases separating them. This CDR3 is built from 16 residues. CDR1 SQVTM and CDR2 ANQGSEA come from the germline V gene. CDR3: CSVEVSDGDISYEQYF. Here the CDR3 DNA reads TGCAGCGTTGAAGTTTCCGACGGGGACATCTCCTACGAGCAGTACTTC.

V gene TRBV4-1 combines with J gene TRBJ2-2, with D possibly matching TRBD2 (6 bases). CDR1 MGHRA and CDR2 YSYEKL come from the germline V gene. CDR3 size: 18 residues. V was shortened by 1 base and J by 6 bases, with 21 bases between the two germline ends. DNA for the CDR3: TGCGCCAGCAGCCAAGCGGGGGTTCCACAGCTGTTTGCCGGGGAGCTGTTTTTT. Translated, it gives CASSQAGVPQLFAGELFF.

The rearrangement uses TRBV7-5 and TRBJ2-2; the table names TRBD2, a call not compared with the DNA. TRBV7-5 is listed as a pseudogene. The CDR3 totals 17 residues. CDR3 amino acids: CARSDPSGRTVAGELFF. Here the CDR3 DNA reads TGTGCCAGAAGCGACCCCAGCGGGAGGACCGTCGCCGGGGAGCTGTTTTTT.

A note on this clone: A read error may account for a junction end that differs from germline. V gene TRBV10-3 combines with J gene TRBJ1-5, with TRBD1 identical over 9 bases. Germline-derived CDR1 and CDR2 are ENHRY and SYGVKD. CDR3 length: 12 residues. CDR3 amino acids: CAVRQGDQPQHF. CDR3 nucleotides: TGTGCCGTCAGACAGGGGGATCAGCCCCAGCATTTT.

The chain is built from TRBV28 and TRBJ2-1; 12 bases are a match to TRBD2. CDR3 length equals 17 residues. The junction had 8 bases not matched to a gene; V was cut back by 3 bases and J by 5 bases. The V gene's germline CDR1 is MDHEN and CDR2 SYDVKM. The CDR3 nucleotides are TGTGCCAGCAGTTTTCCCCGACTAGCGGGAGAGAACAATGAGCAGTTCTTC. It is translated as CASSFPRLAGENNEQFF. The full variable domain, completed using reference TRBV28 and TRBJ2-1, is DVKVTQSSRYLVKRTGEKVFLECVQDMDHENMFWYRQDPGLGLRLIYFSYDVKMKEKGDIPEGYSVSREKKERFSLILESASTNQTSMYLCASSFPRLAGENNEQFFGPGTRLTVL.

This chain joins TRBV4-2 and TRBJ2-1; D unresolved. Germline V lookup: CDR1 LGHNA, CDR2 YNFKEQ. The V end lost 4 bases, the J end lost 8 bases, and 27 bases lay between the germline ends. The CDR3 runs 18 residues. The CDR3 DNA reads as TGTGCCAGCAGCCGAGTCCCAAGCGATAGTGATCGTGGGTATGAGCAGTTCTTC. Its protein product is CASSRVPSDSDRGYEQFF.

This sequence joins TRBV15 and TRBJ2-5, with 8 bases that match TRBD1. CDR1 is LNHNV and CDR2 is YYDKDF in the germline V gene (reference sequence). This CDR3 has 15 residues. The J segment lost 2 bases and the V segment lost 0 bases, leaving 2 bases of the junction unmatched. The CDR3: CATSRDWTGQETQYF. CDR3 in DNA: TGTGCCACCAGCAGAGATTGGACAGGGCAAGAGACCCAGTACTTC.

J is TRBJ2-7 and V is TRBV13; 12 bases fit TRBD2. The V gene end was trimmed by 5 bases and the J gene end by 5 bases; junction bases not matched to a gene: 7. CDR1 PRHDT and CDR2 FYEKMQ come from the germline V gene (reference sequence). The CDR3 consists of 15 residues. This CDR3 reads CASSPRLAGVDEQYF. The CDR3 DNA reads TGTGCCAGCAGCCCCCGACTAGCGGGAGTTGACGAGCAGTACTTC.

The chain uses TRBV7-9 and TRBJ2-1; 9 bases align to TRBD2. V was clipped by 5 bases and J by 0 bases; unmatched bases: 2. The V gene's germline CDR1 is SEHNR and CDR2 FQNEAQ (reference sequence). The CDR3 runs to 15 residues. The chain's CDR3 is CASSRSGSSYNEQFF. The CDR3 nucleotides read TGTGCCAGCAGCCGTAGCGGGAGCTCCTACAATGAGCAGTTCTTC.

This chain joins TRBV19 and TRBJ1-5; TRBD1 is a possible D gene (6 bases). The V end lost 3 bases, the J end lost 4 bases, and 16 bases lay between the germline ends. This CDR3 spans 16 amino acids. Germline assignment: CDR1 LNHDA and CDR2 SQIVND (reference sequence). In nucleotides, the CDR3 is TGTGCCAGTAGTATGTCAGGGGCAGGAATAAATCAGCCCCAGCATTTT. This gives the protein CASSMSGAGINQPQHF.

The V call is TRBV7-2, the J call TRBJ2-5, with D possibly being TRBD1 (5 bases). CDR3 length equals 15 residues. Germline CDR1 and CDR2: SGHTA and FQGNSA. V lost 0 bases, J lost 4 bases, and 12 bases lay in between. The CDR3 reads CASSLAPGLVETQYF. CDR3 nucleotide sequence: TGTGCCAGCAGCTTAGCACCAGGGTTGGTAGAGACCCAGTACTTC.

The rearrangement uses TRBV5-1 and TRBJ2-1; 10 bases line up with TRBD2. V shed 2 bases and J 4 bases; nucleotides not matched to a gene: 3. Germline CDR1 SGHRS, CDR2 YFSETQ. This CDR3 region has 15 residues. CDR3 sequence (DNA): TGCGCCAGCAGCTTTACTAGCGGGACATACAATGAGCAGTTCTTC. This gives the protein CASSFTSGTYNEQFF. Using reference TRBV5-1 and TRBJ2-1 for the parts outside the CDR3, the full variable domain is KAGVTQTPRYLIKTRGQQVTLSCSPISGHRSVSWYQQTPGQGLQFLFEYFSETQRNKGNFPGRFSGRQFSNSRSEMNVSTLELGDSALYLCASSFTSGTYNEQFFGPGTRLTVL.

The chain joins TRBV4-1 to TRBJ2-7; 7 bases map to TRBD2. The CDR3 is 16 amino acids. The germline V gene has CDR1 MGHRA and CDR2 YSYEKL. Trimming cost V 0 bases and J 3 bases; bases outside gene matches: 8. CDR3 DNA sequence: TGCGCCAGCAGCCAAGATCCCGCGGGAGTATACTACGAGCAGTACTTC. Translated, it gives CASSQDPAGVYYEQYF.

This sequence joins TRBV27 and TRBJ1-6; a weak D match, TRBD1 (6 bases). CDR1 MNHEY and CDR2 SMNVEV come from the germline V gene (reference sequence). V was cut by 3 bases and J by 7 bases, with 10 bases left in between. The CDR3 sequence is 14 residues long. The CDR3 sequence is CASSLQGLNSPLHF. The DNA for the CDR3 is TGTGCCAGCAGTTTGCAGGGGCTAAATTCACCCCTCCACTTT.

The genes are TRBV10-1 and TRBJ2-1; a possible D gene is TRBD2 (5 bases). Germline CDR1 WNHNN, CDR2 SYGVQD (reference sequence). The V and J ends lost 3 bases and 2 bases respectively, with 5 bases between them. This CDR3 is 13 amino acids long. The CDR3 nucleotides are TGCGCCAGCAGTGACGGGGCCTACAATGAGCAGTTCTTC. It codes for CASSDGAYNEQFF.

The chain carries TRBV5-1 and TRBJ2-7, with D maybe TRBD1 (5 bases). CDR1 SGHRS and CDR2 YFSETQ come from the germline V gene. CDR3 length: 14 residues. V lost 4 bases, J lost 5 bases, and 16 bases lay in between. The CDR3 bases are TGCGCCAGCAGCCACCTAGGGGCGGTAGACGAGCAGTACTTC. It yields the protein CASSHLGAVDEQYF.

The V call is TRBV14, the J call TRBJ2-5; the match to TRBD1 covers 9 bases. CDR3 length: 16 amino acids. CDR1 SGHDN and CDR2 FVKESK come from the germline V gene. V lost 3 bases and J lost 5; bases outside the gene matches: 10. CDR3 sequence (DNA): TGTGCCAGCAGCCAGGGGGTCTACAGGGGGCTTGAGACCCAGTACTTC. It is translated as CASSQGVYRGLETQYF.

CDR3 coding DNA: TGCAGTGCTACTAGACAAGAGACCCAGTACTTC. Its protein is CSATRQETQYF. The chain couples TRBV20-1 to TRBJ2-5; D is undetermined. The CDR3 loop spans 11 amino acids. Germline V lookup: CDR1 DFQATT, CDR2 SNEGSKA (reference sequence). Trimming took off 4 bases at V and 2 bases at J, with 5 bases between the two ends.

The chain links TRBV30 to TRBJ2-7; perhaps TRBD2 as D (5 bases). This CDR3 region has 13 residues. Germline V CDR1 and CDR2: GTSNPN, SVGIG (reference sequence). Trimming removed 3 bases at V and 1 base at J, with 10 bases between. The CDR3 DNA reads as TGTGCCTGGAGGGCGGGCGCTTCCTACGAGCAGTACTTC. Translated: CAWRAGASYEQYF. The full variable domain, with the rest looked up from reference TRBV30 and TRBJ2-7, is SQTIHQWPATLVQPVGSPLSLECTVEGTSNPNLYWYRQAAGRGLQLLFYSVGIGQISSEVPQNLSASRPQDRQFILSSKKLLLSDSGFYLCAWRAGASYEQYFGPGTRLTVT.

V usage is TRBV30 and J usage is TRBJ2-7; no reliable D call. Germline assignment: CDR1 GTSNPN and CDR2 SVGIG (reference sequence). The CDR3 is made up of 17 amino acids. The V and J ends lost 0 bases and 0 bases respectively, with 18 bases between them. CDR3 nucleotide sequence: TGTGCCTGGAGTGTAAAGGATCGAGCGCCGTTCTCCTACGAGCAGTACTTC. Its protein product is CAWSVKDRAPFSYEQYF. The whole variable domain, remainder taken from reference TRBV30 and TRBJ2-7, is SQTIHQWPATLVQPVGSPLSLECTVEGTSNPNLYWYRQAAGRGLQLLFYSVGIGQISSEVPQNLSASRPQDRQFILSSKKLLLSDSGFYLCAWSVKDRAPFSYEQYFGPGTRLTVT.

V usage is TRBV12-5 and J usage is TRBJ2-7, with a weak D call TRBD2 (6 bases). Trimming cost V 2 bases and J 2 bases, with 10 bases left between them. The CDR3 is made up of 14 amino acids. CDR1 is LGHNT and CDR2 is FRNRAP in the germline V gene. CDR3 sequence: CASGLWGGTYEQYF. The DNA of the CDR3 is TGTGCTAGTGGTTTGTGGGGCGGGACCTACGAGCAGTACTTC.